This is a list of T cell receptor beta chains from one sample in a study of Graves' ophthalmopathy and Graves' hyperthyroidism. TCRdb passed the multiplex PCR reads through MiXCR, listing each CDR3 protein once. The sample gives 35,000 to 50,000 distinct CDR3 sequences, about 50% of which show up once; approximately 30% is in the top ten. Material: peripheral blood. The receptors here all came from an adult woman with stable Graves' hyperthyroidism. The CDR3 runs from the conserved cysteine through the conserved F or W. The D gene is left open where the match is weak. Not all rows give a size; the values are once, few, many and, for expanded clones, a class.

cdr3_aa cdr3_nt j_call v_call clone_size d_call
CASSPDRGHYGYTF TGTGCCAGCAGCCCCGACAGGGGGCACTATGGCTACACCTTC TRBJ1-2 TRBV7-3 NA TRBD1
CASSPETSVSGYEQYF TGTGCCAGCAGTCCAGAGACTAGCGTGAGTGGTTACGAGCAGTACTTC TRBJ2-7 TRBV6-5 NA TRBD2
CASSRETQNF TGTGCTAGCAGCAGGGAGACCCAGAACTTC TRBJ2-5 TRBV7-7 NA NA
CTSSRDRGDGELFF TGTACCAGCAGCCGGGACAGGGGGGACGGGGAGCTGTTTTTT TRBJ2-2 TRBV5-4 NA TRBD1
CASSSQGQGPSYEQYF TGTGCCAGCAGTTCCCAGGGACAGGGTCCCTCCTACGAGCAGTACTTC TRBJ2-7 TRBV9 NA TRBD1
CASSNVENTEAFF TGTGCCAGCAGTAACGTAGAGAACACTGAAGCTTTCTTT TRBJ1-1 TRBV2 few NA
CASSGTSGSEGEQYF TGTGCCAGCAGCGGGACTAGCGGGAGCGAAGGCGAGCAGTACTTC TRBJ2-7 TRBV5-1 NA TRBD2
CASSLGRGGRNQPQYF TGTGCCAGTAGCCTGGGGCGGGGAGGGCGCAATCAGCCCCAGTACTTC TRBJ2-5 TRBV19 once TRBD2
CASSQEKRGEGARNYGYTF TGTGCCAGCAGCCAAGAAAAGCGGGGAGAGGGGGCGCGGAACTATGGCTACACCTTC TRBJ1-2 TRBV3-1 NA TRBD1
CSARATGAIHEQYF TGCAGTGCTAGAGCGACAGGGGCCATCCACGAGCAGTACTTC TRBJ2-7 TRBV20-1 NA TRBD1
CASSLEGGELSGYTF TGTGCCAGTAGTCTAGAGGGAGGCGAGTTAAGCGGCTACACCTTC TRBJ1-2 TRBV19 many NA
CASSLLAGNIGELFF TGTGCCAGCAGTCTACTAGCGGGAAACATCGGGGAGCTGTTTTTT TRBJ2-2 TRBV6-2/TRBV6-3 many TRBD2
CASRPIGASDEQYF TGTGCCAGTAGACCAATTGGGGCCTCGGACGAGCAGTACTTC TRBJ2-7 TRBV19 many NA
CASSLSPGLAVEAFF TGTGCCAGCAGCTTATCCCCAGGGTTAGCTGTAGAAGCTTTCTTT TRBJ1-1 TRBV11-2 many NA
CASSQSGGVEAFF TGTGCCAGCAGCCAATCAGGGGGCGTGGAAGCTTTCTTT TRBJ1-1 TRBV3-1 many TRBD1
CASKDIDSNQPQHF TGTGCCAGCAAGGACATTGATAGCAATCAGCCCCAGCATTTT TRBJ1-5 TRBV27 many NA
CASMRGSNQPQHF TGTGCCAGCATGCGGGGCAGCAATCAGCCCCAGCATTTT TRBJ1-5 TRBV6-5 once NA
CSAVDDYEQYF TGCAGCGCCGTGGACGACTACGAGCAGTACTTC TRBJ2-7 TRBV29-1 NA NA
CASSLQPISGANVLTF TGTGCCAGCAGCCTACAGCCTATCTCTGGGGCCAACGTCCTGACTTTC TRBJ2-6 TRBV7-2 many NA
CASSYHSGPGSPLHF TGTGCCAGCAGCTATCATTCTGGGCCGGGATCACCCCTCCACTTT TRBJ1-6 TRBV9 many NA
CSVEPTPDTQYF TGCAGCGTTGAACCAACCCCAGATACGCAGTATTTT TRBJ2-3 TRBV29-1 NA NA
CASRRTEGWAQHF TGTGCCAGCAGACGGACAGAGGGCTGGGCCCAGCATTTT TRBJ1-5 TRBV12-3/TRBV12-4 once NA
CSVALYREGDTEAFF TGCAGCGTCGCCCTATACAGGGAAGGGGACACTGAAGCTTTCTTT TRBJ1-1 TRBV29-1 few NA
CASSWGLRGTDTQYF TGTGCCAGCAGTTGGGGACTCAGGGGGACAGATACGCAGTATTTT TRBJ2-3 TRBV24-1 NA NA
CSARPGLAGGPWETQYF TGCAGTGCTCGACCGGGACTAGCGGGAGGGCCGTGGGAGACCCAGTACTTC TRBJ2-5 TRBV20-1 NA TRBD2
CAISEPVDNTEAFF TGTGCCATCAGTGAGCCCGTTGATAACACTGAAGCTTTCTTT TRBJ1-1 TRBV10-3 many NA
CASSSSGRATDTQYF TGTGCCAGCAGCTCTAGCGGGAGGGCCACAGATACGCAGTATTTT TRBJ2-3 TRBV3-1 many TRBD2
CASKGATDHGTQYF TGTGCCAGCAAGGGTGCTACGGATCACGGGACCCAGTACTTC TRBJ2-5 TRBV25-1 few NA
CASSSGGGPHEQYF TGCGCCAGCAGCAGCGGGGGAGGGCCCCACGAGCAGTACTTC TRBJ2-7 TRBV5-1 NA TRBD2
CASSSPGTGAHEQYF TGCGCCAGCAGCTCCCCCGGGACAGGGGCCCACGAGCAGTACTTC TRBJ2-7 TRBV4-1 NA TRBD1
CSVGTGGAYGYTF TGCAGCGTTGGGACAGGGGGCGCCTATGGCTACACCTTC TRBJ1-2 TRBV29-1 NA TRBD1
CASSLGGRGHSGANVLTF TGTGCCAGCAGCTTAGGCGGCAGGGGGCATTCTGGGGCCAACGTCCTGACTTTC TRBJ2-6 TRBV7-9 many TRBD1
CAISGRYGYTF TGTGCCATCAGTGGGAGGTATGGCTACACCTTC TRBJ1-2 TRBV10-3 NA NA
CASSPPPGQTNTGELFF TGTGCCAGCAGCCCCCCCCCGGGACAGACGAACACCGGGGAGCTGTTTTTT TRBJ2-2 TRBV7-9 many TRBD1
CSVDDRLGYTF TGCAGCGTTGATGACAGGCTTGGCTACACCTTC TRBJ1-2 TRBV29-1 few NA
CASSHLPAHLEINTEAFF TGCGCCAGCAGCCATTTACCGGCACATCTGGAGATCAACACTGAAGCTTTCTTT TRBJ1-1 TRBV4-1 many NA
CASSPGTGYAEQYF TGTGCCAGCAGCCCCGGGACAGGGTACGCCGAGCAGTACTTC TRBJ2-7 TRBV9 few TRBD1
CASSLVGAGVYEQYF TGTGCCAGCAGCTTAGTAGGAGCGGGGGTCTACGAGCAGTACTTC TRBJ2-7 TRBV7-8 NA TRBD2
CASRRNRGGEQYF TGTGCCAGCAGGCGGAATAGGGGAGGCGAGCAGTACTTC TRBJ2-7 TRBV7-9 NA NA
CASSLSGRRETQYF TGTGCCAGCAGCTTAAGCGGGAGGAGGGAGACCCAGTACTTC TRBJ2-5 TRBV7-3 NA TRBD2
CAISELSSTDTQYF TGTGCCATCAGTGAGTTGAGCAGCACAGATACGCAGTATTTT TRBJ2-3 TRBV10-3 many NA
CASSLMAVRNQPQHF TGTGCCAGCAGCTTAATGGCGGTACGCAATCAGCCCCAGCATTTT TRBJ1-5 TRBV7-2 few NA